One and the same sample provided the 18 T cell receptor beta chains below, sequenced in a study of blood T cell repertoires in COVID-19. Data came from immunoSEQ multiplex PCR; TCRdb stores just in-frame clones and leaves some out. This table holds roughly 80,000 clones, roughly 86% found once. The material sequenced was peripheral blood. These receptors originate from a human donor in a cohort sampled during active COVID-19.

Note on this clone: The junction departs from germline at one end; a sequencing error may be responsible. The chain couples TRBV14 to TRBJ2-5; maybe TRBD1 (6 bases). The CDR3 contains 13 residues. Per the germline V gene, CDR1 is SGHDN and CDR2 is FVKESK. DNA of the CDR3: TGTGCCAGCAGCCAGACAGGCTTGACTGCAGTGAACTTC. Its protein is CASSQTGLTAVNF.

The chain has TRBV28 and TRBJ1-6, with D unresolved. Germline CDR1 and CDR2: MDHEN and SYDVKM. The CDR3 has 18 amino acids. Trimming removed 0 bases from V and 2 bases from J, with 14 bases in between. CDR3 bases: TGTGCCAGCAGTTTATGGTTACACCCCAACCCCTATAATTCACCCCTCCACTTT. It yields the protein CASSLWLHPNPYNSPLHF.

The chain carries TRBV7-9 and TRBJ2-5; 8 bases map to TRBD1. The CDR3 is 15 amino acids. Trimming at V came to 1 base and at J to 5 bases, leaving 6 bases not matched to a gene. CDR1 SEHNR and CDR2 FQNEAQ come from the germline V gene (reference sequence). CDR3 loop: CASSLEVRGRETQYF. The CDR3 bases are TGTGCCAGCAGCTTAGAAGTCAGGGGGCGGGAGACCCAGTACTTC. Filled out from reference TRBV7-9 and TRBJ2-5, the complete variable domain reads DTGVSQNPRHKITKRGQNVTFRCDPISEHNRLYWYRQTLGQGPEFLTYFQNEAQLEKSRLLSDRFSAERPKGSFSTLEIQRTEQGDSAMYLCASSLEVRGRETQYFGPGTRLLVL.

The chain combines TRBV6-5 with TRBJ1-1; D is undetermined. The CDR3 length is 15 residues. Trimming stripped 7 bases from V and 0 bases from J, with 15 bases between. CDR1 MNHEY and CDR2 SVGAGI come from the germline V gene. The CDR3 DNA reads TGTGCCAGCACAAAAATAGTCACTATGAACACTGAAGCTTTCTTT. Its protein product is CASTKIVTMNTEAFF.

V is TRBV18 and J is TRBJ2-3; TRBD1 might be the D (6 bases). Germline V gives CDR1 KGHSH, CDR2 LQKENI. The CDR3 length is 15 residues. Between the trimmed V and J ends, which lost 4 bases and 2 bases, there was a span of 13 bases. The CDR3 DNA reads TGTGCCAGCTCACAACAGACAGGAAACACAGATACGCAGTATTTT. Its protein is CASSQQTGNTDTQYF.

The rearrangement joins TRBV18 to TRBJ1-2; D is possibly TRBD1 (6 bases). V was clipped by 2 bases and J by 4 bases, with 14 bases between them. In germline, CDR1 is KGHSH, CDR2 LQKENI. This CDR3 region has 15 residues. This chain's CDR3 is CASSPDHRAGYGYTF. The CDR3 DNA is TGTGCCAGCTCACCAGATCACAGGGCCGGCTATGGCTACACCTTC.

The chain has TRBV4-2 and TRBJ2-1, with 13 positions matching TRBD2. Per the germline V gene, CDR1 is LGHNA and CDR2 is YNFKEQ. There are 16 residues in the CDR3. Germline trimming cut 2 bases from V and 4 bases from J; bases unmatched to any gene: 2. This CDR3 reads CASSQQTSGGYNEQFF. DNA for the CDR3: TGTGCCAGCAGCCAACAGACTAGCGGGGGGTACAATGAGCAGTTCTTC.

This chain links TRBV7-3 with TRBJ2-7; D gene ambiguous. V gave up 0 bases and J gave up 6 bases, with 9 bases separating them. The germline V gene encodes CDR1 SGHTA and CDR2 FQGTGA. The length of the CDR3 is 13 residues. The CDR3: CASSLTELGEQYF. In nucleotides, the CDR3 is TGTGCCAGCAGCTTAACGGAGCTAGGCGAGCAGTACTTC.

The gene calls are TRBV15 and TRBJ1-6, with 9 bases fitting TRBD1. The CDR3 runs to 14 residues. J gave up 8 bases and V 2 bases, and 1 base lay outside the gene matches. Germline V gene sequence: CDR1 LNHNV, CDR2 YYDKDF (reference sequence). CDR3 coding DNA: TGTGCCACCAGCAGACGACAGGGGGATTCACCCCTCCACTTT. It codes for CATSRRQGDSPLHF.

The J gene is TRBJ1-4, the V gene TRBV18; TRBD1 matches at 12 bases. From germline, CDR1 is KGHSH and CDR2 LQKENI. Trimming cost V 1 base and J 8 bases; bases outside gene matches: 5. The CDR3 length is 16 residues. Here the CDR3 DNA reads TGTGCCAGCTCACCACGGGACAGGGGGCCCTGGGAAAAACTGTTTTTT. Protein: CASSPRDRGPWEKLFF.

This clone was found once. The rearrangement links TRBV6-4 to TRBJ2-1, with 8 nucleotides matching TRBD2. CDR1 is MRHNA and CDR2 is SNTAGT in the germline V gene. The V segment lost 0 bases and the J segment 9 bases; nucleotides outside the gene matches: 4. The CDR3 consists of 14 residues. CDR3 bases: TGTGCCAGCAGTGACTCGATTAGCGGGGTTGAGCAGTTCTTC. This gives the protein CASSDSISGVEQFF.

In its sample, this clone was seen once. The chain carries TRBV12-3 or TRBV12-4 and TRBJ2-7, with D unresolved. Trimming left V 2 bases short and J 2 bases short, with 4 bases between. CDR3 size: 12 residues. For the CDR3, the DNA is TGTGCCAGCAGTTTAAACACCTACGAGCAGTACTTC. It specifies CASSLNTYEQYF.

V and J are TRBV7-9 and TRBJ2-5; D gene uncertain. Germline CDR1 and CDR2: SEHNR and FQNEAQ (reference sequence). The length of the CDR3 is 13 residues. Trimming pared 10 bases from V and 5 bases from J, leaving 17 bases between. CDR3 in amino acids: CATQDDGRETQYF. CDR3 DNA sequence: TGTGCCACCCAGGATGACGGTAGGGAGACCCAGTACTTC.

The chain employs TRBV7-2 and TRBJ2-7; 7 nucleotides agree with TRBD2. The CDR3 runs to 15 residues. Germline trimming cut 1 base from V and 0 bases from J; bases unmatched to any gene: 3. Per the germline V gene, CDR1 is SGHTA and CDR2 is FQGNSA. This CDR3 reads CASSLDGGISYEQYF. The CDR3 DNA sequence: TGTGCCAGCAGCTTAGACGGGGGGATCTCCTACGAGCAGTACTTC.

This CDR3 is CASSLAGKQFF. CDR3 nucleotides: TGCGCCAGCAGCTTGGCCGGTAAGCAGTTCTTC. The chain employs TRBV5-1 and TRBJ2-1; D ambiguous. Trimming took 0 bases from V and 11 from J, leaving 6 bases between them. The CDR3 is 11 residues long. Germline values: CDR1 SGHRS, CDR2 YFSETQ.

The J gene is TRBJ2-5, the V gene TRBV5-1; tentatively, D is TRBD2 (5 bases). CDR1 is SGHRS and CDR2 is YFSETQ in the germline V gene. Trimming pared 1 base from V and 5 bases from J, leaving 12 bases between. The CDR3 is made up of 14 amino acids. This CDR3 reads CASSLRAGEETQYF. The CDR3 DNA sequence: TGCGCCAGCAGCTTGCGGGCCGGGGAGGAGACCCAGTACTTC.

This chain joins TRBV6-5 and TRBJ1-5, with TRBD1 as a possible D gene (5 bases). CDR3 length: 13 amino acids. The germline CDR1 and CDR2 sequences are MNHEY and SVGAGI. The V gene lost 3 bases and the J gene lost 6 bases, with 9 bases spanning the gap. DNA of the CDR3: TGTGCCAGCAGTTATAGGAGGGGTCAGCCCCAGCATTTT. Translated, it gives CASSYRRGQPQHF.

This chain connects TRBV27 to TRBJ1-1; TRBD1 agrees at 7 bases. Germline-derived CDR1 and CDR2 are MNHEY and SMNVEV (reference sequence). This CDR3 comprises 13 residues. V trimming: 8 bases; J trimming: 4 bases; junction bases outside the gene matches: 7. The CDR3 coding sequence is TGTGCCAGCTCTCGACAGGGCGGCACTGAAGCTTTCTTT. It yields the protein CASSRQGGTEAFF.